This paragraph covers one T cell receptor (beta chain) sequence. The CDR3 is 14 residues long. Looked up from germline, CDR1 is LNHNV and CDR2 is YYDKDF (reference sequence). V lost 1 base to trimming and J lost 6 bases; unmatched junction nucleotides: 5. Authors' processing steps: Estimated nucleated cell counts came from reference gene primer amplification. Measured with immunoSEQ multiplex PCR; TCRdb has only the in-frame clones, and not every one. The DNA was the basis for D and trimming; V, J and clone size are from that table. This sample has 350,000 to 550,000 clones; approximately 92% occur once, and the top ten carry roughly 1.1%. The sample comes from a study of blood T cell repertoires in COVID-19. Adults between roughly 18 and 95 years of age took part from fewer than 30 US areas.

Specimen: PBMCs or T cells enriched from blood (not recorded which). The TCR comes from a man aged 25 to 40 who had recovered from COVID-19. The chain recombines TRBV15 with TRBJ1-2; 7 nucleotides match TRBD1. CDR3 protein: CATSRGGGADGYTF. The CDR3, as DNA: TGTGCCACCAGCAGAGGAGGGGGCGCGGATGGCTACACCTTC. Supplemented by reference TRBV15 and TRBJ1-2, the full variable domain reads DAMVIQNPRYQVTQFGKPVTLSCSQTLNHNVMYWYQQKSSQAPKLLFHYYDKDFNNEADTPDNFQSRRPNTSFCFLDIRSPGLGDTAMYLCATSRGGGADGYTFGSGTRLTVV.